This TCR beta chain was sequenced in a study of cytomegalovirus exposure and HLA in healthy donors. The PCR employed 60 Vbeta primers together with 13 Jbeta primers. Repertoires were generated with immunoSEQ multiplex PCR, while TCRdb's copy carries only in-frame clones and drops some. The sample lists about 90,000 clones, 65% occurring once. As regards this clone: Its antigen is as yet unknown.

General study points: Overall, around 160 TCR beta chains were annotated as cytomegalovirus-associated.

This clonotype was sampled from a woman between 50 and 59 years old in good health and CMV-seropositive. Sequencing was performed on PBMCs.

CDR3 amino acids: CSVVWQGDQPQHF. The DNA of the CDR3 is TGCAGCGTTGTATGGCAGGGGGATCAGCCCCAGCATTTT. The rearrangement links TRBV29-1 to TRBJ1-5; 7 bases agree with TRBD1. In germline, CDR1 is SQVTM, CDR2 ANQGSEA. The trim removed 4 bases at V and 5 bases at J, leaving 5 bases unmatched. The CDR3 runs to 13 residues.